This TCR beta chain derives from a study of T cell repertoires in aging, cancer and after chemotherapy. Study-level findings and limits: No conclusions about immunological memory after chemotherapy can be drawn from the repertoire data. In healthy donors, age-related TCR diversity loss mainly reflected lost richness.

CDR1 is PRHDT and CDR2 is FYEKMQ in the germline V gene (reference sequence). Trimming cost V 5 bases and J 6 bases, with 20 bases left between them. This CDR3 spans 17 amino acids. TCR beta rearrangements were amplified from peripheral blood genomic DNA. Multiplex touch-down PCR with TRB-A/B primers amplified rearranged V-D-J TRB sequences. TCRdb reanalysed the multiplex PCR reads using MiXCR and keeps one entry per CDR3 protein. The table lists fewer than 10,000 distinct CDR3 sequences, 33% of them singletons. This clonotype occurred a few times. The antigen remains unidentified. The clonotype originates from a human donor in good health. The sample was blood. The chain links TRBV13 to TRBJ1-6; possible D gene TRBD1, 6 bases. CDR3: CASSAQTISGANSPLHF. The CDR3, as DNA: TGTGCCAGCAGCGCCCAAACAATTTCGGGGGCTAATTCACCCCTCCACTTT.